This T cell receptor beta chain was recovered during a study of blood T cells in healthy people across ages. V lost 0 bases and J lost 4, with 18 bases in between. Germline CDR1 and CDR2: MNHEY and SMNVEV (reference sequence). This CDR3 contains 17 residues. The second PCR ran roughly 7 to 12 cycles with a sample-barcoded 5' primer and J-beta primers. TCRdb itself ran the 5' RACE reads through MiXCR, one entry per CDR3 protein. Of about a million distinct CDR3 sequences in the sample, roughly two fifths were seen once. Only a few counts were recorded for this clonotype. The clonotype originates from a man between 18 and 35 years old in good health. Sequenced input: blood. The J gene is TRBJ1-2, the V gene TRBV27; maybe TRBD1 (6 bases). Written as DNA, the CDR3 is TGTGCCAGCAGTTTATCGGCAACAACCGGGACACCCTATGGCTACACCTTC. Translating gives CASSLSATTGTPYGYTF.